Below, one T cell receptor (beta chain) is given with its context. TCRdb used MiXCR to reprocess the RT-PCR reads, holding one entry per CDR3 protein. The sample has more than 400,000 distinct CDR3 sequences; over 9.5% are singletons. This record belongs to a study of response to subunit inactivated influenza vaccine. Trimming left V 6 bases short and J 3 bases short, with 11 bases between. Looked up from germline, CDR1 is SEHNR and CDR2 is FQNEAQ (reference sequence). The CDR3 length is 13 residues. The clonotype originates from a man in his fifties who received an inactivated influenza vaccine. The chain is built from TRBV7-9 and TRBJ2-5; D not resolved. Material: PBMCs from blood, obtained 45 days after vaccination. The CDR3 here is CASSIRGEETQYF. The CDR3 coding sequence is TGTGCCAGCAGTATCCGAGGAGAAGAGACCCAGTACTTC.